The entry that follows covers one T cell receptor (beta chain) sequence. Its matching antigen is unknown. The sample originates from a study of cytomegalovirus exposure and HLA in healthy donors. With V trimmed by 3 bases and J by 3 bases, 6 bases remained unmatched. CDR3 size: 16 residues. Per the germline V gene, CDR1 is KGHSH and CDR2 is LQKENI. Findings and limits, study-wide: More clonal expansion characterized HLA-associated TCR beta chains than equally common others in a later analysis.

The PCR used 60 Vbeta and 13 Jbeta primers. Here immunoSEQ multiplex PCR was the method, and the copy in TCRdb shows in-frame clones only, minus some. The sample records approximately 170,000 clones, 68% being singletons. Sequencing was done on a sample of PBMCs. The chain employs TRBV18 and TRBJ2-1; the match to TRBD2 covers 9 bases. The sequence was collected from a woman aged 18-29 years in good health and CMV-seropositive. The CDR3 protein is CASSPTSGRYYNEQFF. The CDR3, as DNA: TGTGCCAGCTCACCGACTAGCGGAAGATACTACAATGAGCAGTTCTTC.